The 29 T cell receptor beta chains given below trace back to one sample, sequenced in a study of cytomegalovirus exposure and HLA in healthy donors. Researchers ran the PCR with 60 Vbeta and 13 Jbeta primers. TCRdb keeps only in-frame clones here, not all; method: immunoSEQ multiplex PCR. Here the sample table reports about 190,000 clones. Sequenced: PBMCs. The source is a woman aged 25 to 45 in good health and CMV-seropositive.

The V call is TRBV4-2, the J call TRBJ2-5; 11 nucleotides align to TRBD1. The CDR3 consists of 17 residues. The V segment lost 4 bases and the J segment 4 bases; nucleotides outside the gene matches: 11. Germline CDR1 is LGHNA and CDR2 is YNFKEQ. CDR3 sequence: CASSRSSGTGGSETQYF. CDR3 in DNA: TGTGCCAGCAGCCGAAGTTCCGGGACAGGGGGATCAGAGACCCAGTACTTC.

The chain uses TRBV4-1 and TRBJ1-5; D is undetermined. The CDR3 is 18 amino acids. Per the germline V gene, CDR1 is MGHRA and CDR2 is YSYEKL. V was clipped by 0 bases and J by 0 bases, with 15 bases between them. The CDR3, as DNA: TGCGCCAGCAGCCAAGACTTTACCGGGTTACTTAGCAATCAGCCCCAGCATTTT. Protein: CASSQDFTGLLSNQPQHF.

This chain joins TRBV6-1 and TRBJ2-5, with no clear D. V was shortened by 5 bases and J by 0 bases, with 13 bases between the two germline ends. The V gene's germline CDR1 is MNHNS and CDR2 SASEGT. CDR3 length: 15 amino acids. The CDR3 spells CASSLETRYQETQYF. In nucleotides, the CDR3 is TGTGCCAGCAGTCTTGAGACTCGGTACCAAGAGACCCAGTACTTC.

V is TRBV5-6 and J is TRBJ1-4, with 7 bases lining up with TRBD1. CDR1 is SGHDT, CDR2 YYEEEE, per germline. This CDR3 region has 15 residues. Trimming cost V 4 bases and J 2 bases; bases outside gene matches: 5. As DNA, the CDR3 is TGTGCCAGCAGCCTAGACAGGGCCACTAATGAAAAACTGTTTTTT. This gives the protein CASSLDRATNEKLFF.

The V and J genes are TRBV4-3 and TRBJ2-7; the D gene is possibly TRBD1 (6 bases). The V end was cut by 1 base, the J end by 2 bases, with 9 bases between. Looked up from germline, CDR1 is LGHNA and CDR2 is YSLEER. This CDR3 comprises 14 residues. CDR3: CASSQGQATYEQYF. Written as DNA, the CDR3 is TGCGCCAGCAGCCAAGGACAGGCCACCTACGAGCAGTACTTC.

V usage is TRBV15 and J usage is TRBJ2-7; 7 positions match TRBD1. The V segment lost 1 base and the J segment 0 bases; nucleotides outside the gene matches: 3. The CDR3 contains 15 residues. Germline values: CDR1 LNHNV, CDR2 YYDKDF (reference sequence). CDR3 sequence: CATSRVGTASYEQYF. The DNA for the CDR3 is TGTGCCACCAGCAGAGTCGGGACAGCCTCCTACGAGCAGTACTTC.

V is TRBV30 and J is TRBJ1-2, with D perhaps TRBD1 (5 bases). This CDR3 is 13 amino acids long. V lost 7 bases, J lost 7 bases, and 19 bases lay in between. Germline V CDR1 and CDR2: GTSNPN, SVGIG (reference sequence). In DNA, the CDR3 is TGTGCCTTCCCCGGGCAGGGAGGACTTGGCTACACCTTC. Its translation is CAFPGQGGLGYTF.

The gene calls are TRBV7-9 and TRBJ2-7; TRBD2 agrees at 7 bases. CDR1 is SEHNR, CDR2 FQNEAQ, per germline (reference sequence). Trimming took 4 bases from V and 9 from J; bases not matched to a gene: 18. The CDR3 covers 16 residues. In DNA form, the CDR3 reads TGTGCCAGCAGCTCGGGGTCTAGCGGTGGCGGATCCGTGCAGTACTTC. This sequence encodes CASSSGSSGGGSVQYF.

The chain carries TRBV28 and TRBJ1-2, with a weak D call TRBD1 (6 bases). Trimming removed 6 bases from V and 5 bases from J, with 13 bases in between. This CDR3 spans 13 amino acids. Germline CDR1 MDHEN, CDR2 SYDVKM. CDR3 nucleotides: TGTGCCAGCAGACGAACAGGGATTTATGGCTACACCTTC. It translates to CASRRTGIYGYTF.

The J gene is TRBJ2-2, the V gene TRBV2, with D unresolved. Trimming took 8 bases from V and 4 from J, leaving 8 bases between them. This CDR3 is built from 12 residues. Germline V gene lookup returns CDR1 SNHLY and CDR2 FYNNEI. CDR3 sequence reads: CASLAVTGELFF. The CDR3 bases are TGTGCCAGCCTGGCGGTCACCGGGGAGCTGTTTTTT.

The V gene is TRBV29-1, the J gene TRBJ2-5; 10 nucleotides align to TRBD2. This CDR3 is built from 17 residues. V shed 5 bases and J 1 base; nucleotides not matched to a gene: 13. Per germline, CDR1 SQVTM and CDR2 ANQGSEA. For the CDR3, the DNA is TGCAGCGTTTCGCCTACCTCAACTAGCGGGATCCAAGAGACCCAGTACTTC. It translates to CSVSPTSTSGIQETQYF.

In nucleotides, the CDR3 is TGTGCCAGCAGTTTTGTGGCATCCTACACTGAAGCTTTCTTT. Translated, it gives CASSFVASYTEAFF. The chain carries TRBV28 and TRBJ1-1, with unresolved D. The germline V and J ends were trimmed by 3 bases and 3 bases, with 11 bases remaining between them. This CDR3 contains 14 residues. Looked up from germline, CDR1 is MDHEN and CDR2 is SYDVKM.

This chain connects TRBV11-2 to TRBJ2-1; D is possibly TRBD2 (6 bases). Germline V gene lookup returns CDR1 SGHAT and CDR2 FQNNGV. V lost 5 bases and J 8 bases, leaving 16 bases between the germline ends. This CDR3 spans 14 amino acids. CDR3 region: CASSLGREFHEQFF. CDR3 nucleotide sequence: TGTGCCAGCAGCCTGGGACGGGAGTTCCATGAGCAGTTCTTC.

This chain uses TRBV21-1 with TRBJ2-5; the table's D call, TRBD1, has no DNA check behind it. TRBV21-1 is tagged as a pseudogene. The length of the CDR3 is 18 residues. CDR3 DNA: TGTGCCAGCAGCAAAGTCACGGTCTCTGGGGCCGATTCCGAGACCCAGTACTTC. Encoded protein: CASSKVTVSGADSETQYF.

V usage is TRBV13 and J usage is TRBJ2-7, with D perhaps matching TRBD1 (6 bases). Germline V gene data show CDR1 as PRHDT and CDR2 as FYEKMQ (reference sequence). The V end lost 3 bases, the J end lost 0 bases, and 9 bases lay between the germline ends. The CDR3 runs to 14 residues. CDR3 DNA: TGTGCCAGCAGCTTCAGGACAGTCTCCTACGAGCAGTACTTC. Translated: CASSFRTVSYEQYF.

The chain employs TRBV9 and TRBJ2-5; perhaps TRBD1 as D (5 bases). The V end was cut by 2 bases, the J end by 2 bases, with 16 bases between. Germline values: CDR1 SGDLS, CDR2 YYNGEE. This CDR3 is 16 amino acids long. The CDR3 coding sequence is TGTGCCAGCAGCGTGACCTCGGCAGGGCTACAAGAGACCCAGTACTTC. Residues: CASSVTSAGLQETQYF. The variable domain in full, completed from reference TRBV9 and TRBJ2-5, reads DSGVTQTPKHLITATGQRVTLRCSPRSGDLSVYWYQQSLDQGLQFLIQYYNGEERAKGNILERFSAQQFPDLHSELNLSSLELGDSALYFCASSVTSAGLQETQYFGPGTRLLVL.

The chain has TRBV30 and TRBJ1-2, with D possibly matching TRBD1 (6 bases). CDR3 size: 13 residues. Per germline, CDR1 GTSNPN and CDR2 SVGIG (reference sequence). V gave up 5 bases and J gave up 8 bases, with 18 bases separating them. CDR3 nucleotides: TGTGCCTGGTCAGGACAGCCCTTCGGAGGCTACACCTTC. This codes for CAWSGQPFGGYTF.

The chain employs TRBV5-6 and TRBJ1-4; TRBD1 matches at 7 bases. The CDR3 sequence is 14 residues long. Looked up from germline, CDR1 is SGHDT and CDR2 is YYEEEE. After removal of 1 base from V and 8 bases from J, the junction contained 5 bases not matched to a gene. Written as DNA, the CDR3 is TGTGCCAGCAGCTTGACAGGGGTTGAGGAAAAACTGTTTTTT. Protein product: CASSLTGVEEKLFF.

The chain is built from TRBV4-1 and TRBJ2-7, with 7 nucleotides matching TRBD1. Germline V CDR1 and CDR2: MGHRA, YSYEKL. The CDR3 is 14 amino acids. V trimming: 4 bases; J trimming: 3 bases; junction bases outside the gene matches: 6. CDR3 amino acids: CASSRPGQFYEQYF. The CDR3 coding sequence is TGCGCCAGCAGCCGACCGGGACAGTTCTACGAGCAGTACTTC.

V and J are TRBV27 and TRBJ2-1, with 8 bases matching TRBD1. Germline V gene data show CDR1 as MNHEY and CDR2 as SMNVEV (reference sequence). This CDR3 contains 14 residues. The trim removed 9 bases at V and 2 bases at J, leaving 6 bases unmatched. CDR3 sequence (DNA): TGTGCCAGTTCGGCAGGGGGCGCCTACAATGAGCAGTTCTTC. As protein: CASSAGGAYNEQFF.

The genes are TRBV7-9 and TRBJ2-2, with D possibly matching TRBD2 (6 bases). This CDR3 region has 14 residues. The V gene lost 6 bases and the J gene lost 6 bases, with 14 bases spanning the gap. Germline lookup yields CDR1 SEHNR and CDR2 FQNEAQ (reference sequence). This CDR3 is CASRPGTPAGELFF. CDR3 nucleotides: TGTGCCAGCAGACCCGGGACTCCGGCCGGGGAGCTGTTTTTT.

CDR3 loop: CASSSGQGAMSEAFF. Here the CDR3 DNA reads TGTGCCAGCAGCTCGGGACAGGGGGCTATGTCTGAAGCTTTCTTT. The V gene is TRBV5-6, the J gene TRBJ1-1; TRBD1 matches at 12 bases. J lost 6 bases, V lost 3 bases, and 6 bases had no gene match. The germline CDR1 and CDR2 sequences are SGHDT and YYEEEE. The CDR3 has 15 residues.

V is TRBV30 and J is TRBJ1-5, with D unresolved. CDR3 length: 16 amino acids. Trimming shortened V by 0 bases and J by 0 bases, and 12 bases separated the two germline ends. CDR1 is GTSNPN and CDR2 is SVGIG in the germline V gene (reference sequence). The CDR3 reads CAWSVPRGSSNQPQHF. As DNA, the CDR3 is TGTGCCTGGAGTGTCCCGCGAGGGAGTAGCAATCAGCCCCAGCATTTT.

As for this clone: The identical CDR3 is also encoded by other nucleotide sequences in the sample. This sequence joins TRBV7-2 and TRBJ1-2, with 7 bases fitting TRBD1. The CDR3 spans 14 residues. The germline V gene encodes CDR1 SGHTA and CDR2 FQGNSA. After removal of 1 base from V and 4 bases from J, the junction contained 3 bases not matched to a gene. CDR3 bases: TGTGCCAGCAGCTTAGGACAGGGCAGCTATGGCTACACCTTC. This encodes CASSLGQGSYGYTF.

The genes are TRBV13 and TRBJ2-1; TRBD2 might be the D (5 bases). In germline, CDR1 is PRHDT, CDR2 FYEKMQ (reference sequence). Between the trimmed V and J ends, which lost 3 bases and 7 bases, there was a span of 16 bases. This CDR3 has 15 amino acids. As DNA, the CDR3 is TGTGCCAGCAGCTTGGGAGTCGGTCGGAGGAATGAGCAGTTCTTC. This codes for CASSLGVGRRNEQFF.

J is TRBJ2-2 and V is TRBV19; TRBD2 matches 9 bases. CDR3 length equals 16 residues. J lost 5 bases, V lost 2 bases, and 6 bases had no gene match. CDR1 and CDR2 (germline): LNHDA, SQIVND (reference sequence). DNA of the CDR3: TGTGCCAGTAGTATACAGACTAGCGGAGCAACCGGGGAGCTGTTTTTT. Its translation is CASSIQTSGATGELFF.

This sequence joins TRBV29-1 and TRBJ2-5; D may be TRBD1 (6 bases). This CDR3 comprises 14 residues. Per the germline V gene, CDR1 is SQVTM and CDR2 is ANQGSEA. Trimming stripped 7 bases from V and 5 bases from J, with 20 bases between. CDR3 in DNA: TGCAGCGGCGCGGACAGTGCTATCAGGGAGACCCAGTACTTC. This codes for CSGADSAIRETQYF. Full variable domain (rest looked up from reference TRBV29-1 and TRBJ2-5): SAVISQKPSRDICQRGTSLTIQCQVDSQVTMMFWYRQQPGQSLTLIATANQGSEATYESGFVIDKFPISRPNLTFSTLTVSNMSPEDSSIYLCSGADSAIRETQYFGPGTRLLVL.

The chain has TRBV9 and TRBJ2-3, with a possible D match to TRBD2 (6 bases). Trimming pared 0 bases from V and 2 bases from J, leaving 16 bases between. The CDR3 covers 17 residues. In germline, CDR1 is SGDLS, CDR2 YYNGEE. CDR3 sequence reads: CASSVAGTPGVTDTQYF. As DNA, the CDR3 is TGTGCCAGCAGCGTAGCGGGGACCCCGGGAGTCACAGATACGCAGTATTTT. The whole variable domain, filled in from reference TRBV9 and TRBJ2-3, reads DSGVTQTPKHLITATGQRVTLRCSPRSGDLSVYWYQQSLDQGLQFLIQYYNGEERAKGNILERFSAQQFPDLHSELNLSSLELGDSALYFCASSVAGTPGVTDTQYFGPGTRLTVL.

The V and J genes are TRBV28 and TRBJ1-1; TRBD1 aligns across 7 bases. The germline V gene has CDR1 MDHEN and CDR2 SYDVKM. V was clipped by 8 bases and J by 5 bases; unmatched bases: 17. The CDR3 is 16 residues long. DNA of the CDR3: TGTGCCAGCCGTGAAACTCCAGGGGGAAGCAGAACTGAAGCTTTCTTT. This translates into CASRETPGGSRTEAFF.